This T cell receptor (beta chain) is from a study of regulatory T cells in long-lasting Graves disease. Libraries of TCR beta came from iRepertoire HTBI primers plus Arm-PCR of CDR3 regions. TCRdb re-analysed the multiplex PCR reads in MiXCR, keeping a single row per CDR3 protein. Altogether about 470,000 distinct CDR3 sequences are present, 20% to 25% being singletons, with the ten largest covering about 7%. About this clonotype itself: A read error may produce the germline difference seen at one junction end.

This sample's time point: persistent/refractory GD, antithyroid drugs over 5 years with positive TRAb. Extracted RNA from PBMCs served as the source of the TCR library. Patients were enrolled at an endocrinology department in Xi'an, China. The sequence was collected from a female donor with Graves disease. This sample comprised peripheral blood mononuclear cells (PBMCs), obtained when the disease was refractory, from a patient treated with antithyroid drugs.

DNA for the CDR3: TGCGCCAGCAGCCTAGTCGGGGGGACTAGAGCCTACGAGCAGTACTTC. Translation: CASSLVGGTRAYEQYF. The rearrangement uses TRBV7-9 and TRBJ2-7; 8 bases agree with TRBD2. Germline CDR1 reads SEHNR; CDR2 reads FQNEAQ (reference sequence). This CDR3 comprises 16 residues.